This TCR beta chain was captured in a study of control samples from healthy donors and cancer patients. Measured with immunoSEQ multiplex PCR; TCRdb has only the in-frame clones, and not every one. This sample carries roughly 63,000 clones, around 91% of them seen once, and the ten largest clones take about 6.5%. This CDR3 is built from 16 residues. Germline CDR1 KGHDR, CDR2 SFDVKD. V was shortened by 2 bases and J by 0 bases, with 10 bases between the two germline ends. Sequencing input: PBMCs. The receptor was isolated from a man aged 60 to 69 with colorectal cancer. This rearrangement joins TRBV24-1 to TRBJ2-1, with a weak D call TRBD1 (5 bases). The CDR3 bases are TGTGCCACCAGTGATTCCTACAGGAGCTCCTACAATGAGCAGTTCTTC. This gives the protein CATSDSYRSSYNEQFF.